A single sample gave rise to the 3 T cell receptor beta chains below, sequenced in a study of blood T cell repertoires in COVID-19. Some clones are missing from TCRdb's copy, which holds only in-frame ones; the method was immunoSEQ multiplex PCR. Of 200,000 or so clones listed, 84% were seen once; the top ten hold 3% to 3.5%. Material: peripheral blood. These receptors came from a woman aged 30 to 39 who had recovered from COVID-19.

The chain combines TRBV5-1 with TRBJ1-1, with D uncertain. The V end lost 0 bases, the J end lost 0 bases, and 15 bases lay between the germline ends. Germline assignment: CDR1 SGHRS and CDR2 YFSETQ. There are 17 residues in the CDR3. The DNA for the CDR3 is TGCGCCAGCAGCTTGGGGACTTCAAACTTAATGAACACTGAAGCTTTCTTT. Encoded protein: CASSLGTSNLMNTEAFF. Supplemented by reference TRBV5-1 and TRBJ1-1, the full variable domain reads KAGVTQTPRYLIKTRGQQVTLSCSPISGHRSVSWYQQTPGQGLQFLFEYFSETQRNKGNFPGRFSGRQFSNSRSEMNVSTLELGDSALYLCASSLGTSNLMNTEAFFGQGTRLTVV.

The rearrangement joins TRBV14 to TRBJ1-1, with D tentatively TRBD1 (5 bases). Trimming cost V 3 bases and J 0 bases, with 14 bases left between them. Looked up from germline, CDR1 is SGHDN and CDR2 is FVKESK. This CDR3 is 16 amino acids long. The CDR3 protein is CASSHGGRSVNTEAFF. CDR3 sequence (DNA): TGTGCCAGCAGCCACGGGGGGAGATCGGTGAACACTGAAGCTTTCTTT.

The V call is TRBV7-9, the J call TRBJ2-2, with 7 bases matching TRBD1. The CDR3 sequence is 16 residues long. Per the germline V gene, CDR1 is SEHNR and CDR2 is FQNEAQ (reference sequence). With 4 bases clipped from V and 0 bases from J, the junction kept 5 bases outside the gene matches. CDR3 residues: CASSSDRIANTGELFF. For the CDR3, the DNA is TGTGCCAGCAGCTCGGACAGGATCGCGAACACCGGGGAGCTGTTTTTT.